The T cell receptor beta chain described here comes from a study of cytomegalovirus exposure and HLA in healthy donors. With 5 bases clipped from V and 5 bases from J, the junction kept 3 bases outside the gene matches. CDR1 SGHTA and CDR2 FQGNSA come from the germline V gene. CDR3 length equals 14 residues. Amplification used 60 Vbeta primers and 13 Jbeta primers. Data came from immunoSEQ multiplex PCR; TCRdb stores just in-frame clones and leaves some out. This table holds about 150,000 clones, roughly 80% found once. The TCR sequence derives from a woman between 35 and 50 years old in good health and CMV-seropositive. The rearrangement joins TRBV7-2 to TRBJ1-6; 7 positions match TRBD1. Sequencing was carried out using PBMCs. The CDR3 DNA reads as TGTGCCAGCAGCCGCGGACAGGATAATTCACCCCTCCACTTT. Translating gives CASSRGQDNSPLHF.